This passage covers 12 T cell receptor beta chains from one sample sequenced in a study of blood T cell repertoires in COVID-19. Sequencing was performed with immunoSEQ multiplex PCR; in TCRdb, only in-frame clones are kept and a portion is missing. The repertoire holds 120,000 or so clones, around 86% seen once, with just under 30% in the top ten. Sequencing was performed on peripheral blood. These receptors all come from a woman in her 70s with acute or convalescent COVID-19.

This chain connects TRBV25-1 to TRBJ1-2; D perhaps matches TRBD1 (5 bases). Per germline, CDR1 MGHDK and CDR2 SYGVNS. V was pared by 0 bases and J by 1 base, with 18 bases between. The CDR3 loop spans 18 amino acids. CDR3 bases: TGTGCCAGCAGTGAATATGGAGCGGGGCGGAGTTATAACTATGGCTACACCTTC. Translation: CASSEYGAGRSYNYGYTF.

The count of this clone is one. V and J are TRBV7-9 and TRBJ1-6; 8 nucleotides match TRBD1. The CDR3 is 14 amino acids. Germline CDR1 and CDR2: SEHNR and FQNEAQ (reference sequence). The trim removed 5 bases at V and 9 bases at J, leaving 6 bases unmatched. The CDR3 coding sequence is TGTGCCAGCAGCCAACAGGGGGAAGGTTCACCCCTCCACTTT. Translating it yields CASSQQGEGSPLHF.

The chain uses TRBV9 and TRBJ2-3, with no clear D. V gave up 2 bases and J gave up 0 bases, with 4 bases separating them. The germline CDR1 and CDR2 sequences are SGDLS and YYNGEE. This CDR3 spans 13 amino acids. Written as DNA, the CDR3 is TGTGCCAGCAGCGTGGCCAGCACAGATACGCAGTATTTT. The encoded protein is CASSVASTDTQYF.

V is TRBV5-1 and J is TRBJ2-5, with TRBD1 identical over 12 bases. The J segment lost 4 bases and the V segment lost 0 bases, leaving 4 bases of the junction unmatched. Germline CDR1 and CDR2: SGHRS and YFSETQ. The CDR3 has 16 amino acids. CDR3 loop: CASSLGGTGGGETQYF. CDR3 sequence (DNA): TGCGCCAGCAGCTTGGGAGGGACAGGGGGCGGAGAGACCCAGTACTTC. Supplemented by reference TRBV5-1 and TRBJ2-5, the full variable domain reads KAGVTQTPRYLIKTRGQQVTLSCSPISGHRSVSWYQQTPGQGLQFLFEYFSETQRNKGNFPGRFSGRQFSNSRSEMNVSTLELGDSALYLCASSLGGTGGGETQYFGPGTRLLVL.

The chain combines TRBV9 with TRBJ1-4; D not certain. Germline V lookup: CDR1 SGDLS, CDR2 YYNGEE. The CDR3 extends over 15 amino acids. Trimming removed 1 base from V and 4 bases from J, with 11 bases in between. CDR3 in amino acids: CASSVSGGINEKLFF. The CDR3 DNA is TGTGCCAGCAGCGTAAGTGGCGGGATTAATGAAAAACTGTTTTTT.

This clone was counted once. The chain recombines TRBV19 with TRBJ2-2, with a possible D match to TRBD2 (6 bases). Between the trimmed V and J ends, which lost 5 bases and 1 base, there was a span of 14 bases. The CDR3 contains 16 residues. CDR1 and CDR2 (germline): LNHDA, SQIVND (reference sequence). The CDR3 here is CASSQTGTLNTGELFF. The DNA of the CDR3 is TGTGCCAGTAGTCAGACCGGGACTTTGAACACCGGGGAGCTGTTTTTT. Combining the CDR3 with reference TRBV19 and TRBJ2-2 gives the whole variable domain DGGITQSPKYLFRKEGQNVTLSCEQNLNHDAMYWYRQDPGQGLRLIYYSQIVNDFQKGDIAEGYSVSREKKESFPLTVTSAQKNPTAFYLCASSQTGTLNTGELFFGEGSRLTVL.

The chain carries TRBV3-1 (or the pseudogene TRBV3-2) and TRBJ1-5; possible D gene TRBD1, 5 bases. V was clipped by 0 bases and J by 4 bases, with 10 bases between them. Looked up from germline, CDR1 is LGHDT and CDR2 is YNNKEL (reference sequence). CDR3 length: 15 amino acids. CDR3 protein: CASSQDTRVNQPQHF. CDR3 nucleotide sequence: TGTGCCAGCAGCCAAGACACCAGGGTGAATCAGCCCCAGCATTTT.

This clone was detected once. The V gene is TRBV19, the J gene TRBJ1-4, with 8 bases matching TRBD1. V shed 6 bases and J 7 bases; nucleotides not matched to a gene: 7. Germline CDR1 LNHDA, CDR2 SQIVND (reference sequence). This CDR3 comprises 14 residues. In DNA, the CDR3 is TGTGCCAGTAGCACGACAGGGGCGGGTGAAAAACTGTTTTTT. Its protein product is CASSTTGAGEKLFF. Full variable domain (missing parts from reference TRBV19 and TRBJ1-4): DGGITQSPKYLFRKEGQNVTLSCEQNLNHDAMYWYRQDPGQGLRLIYYSQIVNDFQKGDIAEGYSVSREKKESFPLTVTSAQKNPTAFYLCASSTTGAGEKLFFGSGTQLSVL.

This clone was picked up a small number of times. CDR3 sequence reads: CASSPGIPEGYTF. The CDR3 DNA follows: TGTGCCAGCAGCCCCGGGATTCCGGAGGGCTACACCTTC. This chain connects TRBV5-6 to TRBJ1-2; D call uncertain. The CDR3 runs to 13 residues. Between the trimmed V and J ends, which lost 4 bases and 8 bases, there was a span of 15 bases. Germline V CDR1 and CDR2: SGHDT, YYEEEE.

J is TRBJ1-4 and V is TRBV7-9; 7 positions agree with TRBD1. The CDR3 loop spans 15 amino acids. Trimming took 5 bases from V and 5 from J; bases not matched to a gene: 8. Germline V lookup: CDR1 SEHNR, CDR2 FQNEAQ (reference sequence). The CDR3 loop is CASSLLGTANEKLFF. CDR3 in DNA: TGTGCCAGCAGCCTACTCGGGACAGCGAATGAAAAACTGTTTTTT.

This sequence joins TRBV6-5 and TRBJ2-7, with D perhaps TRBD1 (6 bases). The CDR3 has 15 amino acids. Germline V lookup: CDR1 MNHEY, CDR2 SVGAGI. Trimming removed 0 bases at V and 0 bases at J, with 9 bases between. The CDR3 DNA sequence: TGTGCCAGCAGTTACTCGCCGGACAGCTCCTACGAGCAGTACTTC. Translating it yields CASSYSPDSSYEQYF.

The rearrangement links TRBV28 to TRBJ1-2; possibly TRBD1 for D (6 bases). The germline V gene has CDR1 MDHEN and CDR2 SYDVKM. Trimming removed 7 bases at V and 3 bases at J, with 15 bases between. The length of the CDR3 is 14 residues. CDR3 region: CASTLGGGYYGYTF. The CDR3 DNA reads TGTGCCAGCACCCTGGGGGGGGGCTACTATGGCTACACCTTC.